The following is a TCR beta chain sequence with its context. Its antigen is currently unknown. The method was immunoSEQ multiplex PCR; TCRdb's version includes in-frame clones alone and lacks a portion of them. The sample has under 80,000 clones; 70% to 90% are singletons. The record originates from a study of OX40 agonist ivuxolimab in advanced cancers. At the level of the study: In three patients, partial responses were observed, one with hepatocellular carcinoma and two with cutaneous melanoma.

Study-level findings and limits: The study observed clonal expansion of CD4+ and CD8+ blood T cells by week 6 at 0.1 to 3.0 mg/kg.

The CDR3 extends over 15 amino acids. Germline V CDR1 and CDR2: MDHEN, SYDVKM. Deletions cut 5 bases from V and 0 bases from J, with 8 bases between. Sequencing used CD4+ or CD8+ T cells sorted from blood, obtained in a trial of the OX40 agonist ivuxolimab. The clonotype was recovered from an adult with an advanced solid tumor such as melanoma, head and neck, liver or kidney cancer. The rearrangement uses TRBV28 and TRBJ1-6; D is unclear. CDR3 sequence: CASSDISSYNSPLHF. In DNA form, the CDR3 reads TGTGCCAGCAGTGACATTAGCTCCTATAATTCACCCCTCCACTTT.